This TCR beta chain was identified during a study of blood T cell repertoires in COVID-19. Whole-study context: Samples representing acute and convalescent COVID-19 were sourced from the United States, Italy and Spain.

Clones were sequenced by immunoSEQ multiplex PCR, and TCRdb holds only the in-frame ones, with some missing. The data hold more than 250,000 clones, with 65% to 90% observed a single time. The CDR3 has 16 amino acids. Germline CDR1 and CDR2: KGHSH and LQKENI. The germline V and J ends were trimmed by 1 base and 3 bases, with 12 bases remaining between them. Sample: peripheral blood. This clonotype was sampled from a man in his forties or fifties with active or convalescent COVID-19. The J gene is TRBJ2-2, the V gene TRBV18; possible D gene TRBD1, 5 bases. CDR3 residues: CASSPLLGAHTGELFF. The CDR3, as DNA: TGTGCCAGCTCACCACTTTTAGGGGCTCACACCGGGGAGCTGTTTTTT.